One T cell receptor (beta chain) is described in this entry. The antigen is not known. A single base separates this from a much larger clone, so it may be a read error. The data originate from a study of tumor and adjacent non-tumor tissue in lung cancer. This sample's RNA came from whole unsorted tissue. Distant lung tissue was collected more than 3 cm away from the tumor edge. Broader study findings: TCR diversity was significantly greater in tumor than normal lung tissue.

This CDR3 contains 16 residues. V gave up 6 bases and J gave up 2 bases, with 17 bases separating them. The library came from three nested PCR rounds adapted from ARM-PCR protocols. TCRdb reprocessed the multiplex PCR reads via MiXCR and lists one record per CDR3 protein. The sample holds almost 75,000 distinct CDR3 sequences, roughly 70% seen once. The TCR was taken from a woman aged 50 to 65 with non-small cell lung cancer. The chain links TRBV12-3 or TRBV12-4 to TRBJ1-5; D gene ambiguous. Sequencing was done on a sample of distant non-tumor lung tissue. Written as DNA, the CDR3 is TGTGCCAGCAGGGGTACAAAGTGGCCCGGCAATCAGCCCCAGCATTTT. Residues: CASRGTKWPGNQPQHF.